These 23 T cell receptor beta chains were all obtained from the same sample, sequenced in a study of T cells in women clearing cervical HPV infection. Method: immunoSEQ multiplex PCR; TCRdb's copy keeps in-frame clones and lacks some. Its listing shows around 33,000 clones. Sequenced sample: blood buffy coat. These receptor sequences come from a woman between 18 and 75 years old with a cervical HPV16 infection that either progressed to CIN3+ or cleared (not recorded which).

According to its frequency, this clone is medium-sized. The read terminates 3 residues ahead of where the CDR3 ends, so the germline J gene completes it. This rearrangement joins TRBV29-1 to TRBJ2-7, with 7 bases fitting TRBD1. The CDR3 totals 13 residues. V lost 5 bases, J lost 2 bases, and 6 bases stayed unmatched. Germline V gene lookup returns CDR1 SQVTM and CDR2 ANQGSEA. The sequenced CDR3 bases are TGCAGCGTTTTAGGGGGCTCGACCTACGAG. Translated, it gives CSVLGGSTYE. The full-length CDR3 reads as CSVLGGSTYEQYF.

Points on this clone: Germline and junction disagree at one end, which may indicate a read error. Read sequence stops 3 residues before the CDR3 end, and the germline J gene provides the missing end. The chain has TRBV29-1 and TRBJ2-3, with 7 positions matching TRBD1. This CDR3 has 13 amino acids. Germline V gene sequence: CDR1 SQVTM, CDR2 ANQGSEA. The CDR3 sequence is CSAEGTAQETQYF. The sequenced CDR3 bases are TGCAGCGCTGAAGGGACAGCACAAGAGACG.

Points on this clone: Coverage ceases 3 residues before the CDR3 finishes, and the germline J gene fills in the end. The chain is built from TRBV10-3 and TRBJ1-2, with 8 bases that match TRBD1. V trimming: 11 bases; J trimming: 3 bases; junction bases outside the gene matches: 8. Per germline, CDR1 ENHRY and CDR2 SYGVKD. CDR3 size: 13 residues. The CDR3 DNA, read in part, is TGTGCCGTTCGGACAGGGTCGGACTATGGC. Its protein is CAVRTGSDYG. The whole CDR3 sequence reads CAVRTGSDYGYTF.

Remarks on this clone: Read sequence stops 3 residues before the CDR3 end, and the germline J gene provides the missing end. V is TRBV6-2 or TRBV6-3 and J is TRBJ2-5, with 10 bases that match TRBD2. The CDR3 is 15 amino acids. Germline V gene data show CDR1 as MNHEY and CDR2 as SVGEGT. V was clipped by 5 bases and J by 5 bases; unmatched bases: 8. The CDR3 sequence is CASSSGRASGETQYF. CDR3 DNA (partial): TGTGCCAGCAGTAGCGGGAGGGCCTCCGGGGAGACC.

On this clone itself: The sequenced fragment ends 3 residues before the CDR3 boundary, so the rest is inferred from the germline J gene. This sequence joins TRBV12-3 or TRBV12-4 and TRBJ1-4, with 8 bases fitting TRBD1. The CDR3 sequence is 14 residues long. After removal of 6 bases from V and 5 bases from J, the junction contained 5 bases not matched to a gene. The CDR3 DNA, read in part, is TGTGCCAGCAGGCAGGGGACAGGCAATGAAAAA. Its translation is CASRQGTGNEK. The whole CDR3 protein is CASRQGTGNEKLFF.

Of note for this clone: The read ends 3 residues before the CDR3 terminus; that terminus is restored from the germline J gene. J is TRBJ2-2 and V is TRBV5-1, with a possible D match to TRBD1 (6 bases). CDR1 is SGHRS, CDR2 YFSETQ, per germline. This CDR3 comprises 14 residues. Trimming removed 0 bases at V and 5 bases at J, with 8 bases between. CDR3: CASSLAGVTGELFF. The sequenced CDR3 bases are TGCGCCAGCAGCTTGGCAGGGGTTACCGGGGAG.

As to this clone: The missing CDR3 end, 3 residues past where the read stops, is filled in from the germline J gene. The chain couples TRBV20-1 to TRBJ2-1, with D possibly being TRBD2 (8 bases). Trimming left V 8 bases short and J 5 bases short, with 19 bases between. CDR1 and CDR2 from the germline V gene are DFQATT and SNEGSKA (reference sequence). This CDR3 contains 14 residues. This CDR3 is CSQGGTRGDNEQFF. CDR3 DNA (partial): TGCAGTCAGGGGGGGACTAGGGGGGACAATGAG.

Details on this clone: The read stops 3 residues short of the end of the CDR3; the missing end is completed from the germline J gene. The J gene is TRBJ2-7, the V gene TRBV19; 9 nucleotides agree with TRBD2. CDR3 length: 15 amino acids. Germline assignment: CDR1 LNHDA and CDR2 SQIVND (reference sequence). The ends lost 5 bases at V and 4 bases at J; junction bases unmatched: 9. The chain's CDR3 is CASSPLAGVPYEQYF. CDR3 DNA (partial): TGTGCCAGTAGTCCATTAGCGGGAGTGCCTTACGAG.

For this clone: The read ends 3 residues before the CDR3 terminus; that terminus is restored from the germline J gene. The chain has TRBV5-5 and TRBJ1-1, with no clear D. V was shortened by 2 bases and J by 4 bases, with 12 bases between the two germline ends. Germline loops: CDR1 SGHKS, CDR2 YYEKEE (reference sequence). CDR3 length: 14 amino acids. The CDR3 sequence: CASSFRGFGTEAFF. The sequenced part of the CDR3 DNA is TGTGCCAGCAGCTTTCGGGGTTTCGGCACTGAA.

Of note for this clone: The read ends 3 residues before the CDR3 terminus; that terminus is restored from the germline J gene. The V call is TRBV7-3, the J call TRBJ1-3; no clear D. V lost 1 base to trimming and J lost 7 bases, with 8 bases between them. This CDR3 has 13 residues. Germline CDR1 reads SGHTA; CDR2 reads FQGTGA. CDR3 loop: CASSLKPGNTIYF. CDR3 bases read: TGTGCCAGCAGCTTAAAGCCGGGGAACACC.

Incomplete CDR3 DNA: TGTGCCAGCAGTTTACCGCGACAGGAAAGCTATGGC. Translated: CASSLPRQESYG. In full, the CDR3 reads CASSLPRQESYGYTF. The V call is TRBV12-3 or TRBV12-4, the J call TRBJ1-2; TRBD1 might be the D (6 bases). The read ends 3 residues before the CDR3 terminus; that terminus is restored from the germline J gene. This CDR3 is built from 15 residues. Between the trimmed V and J ends, which lost 2 bases and 4 bases, there was a span of 14 bases.

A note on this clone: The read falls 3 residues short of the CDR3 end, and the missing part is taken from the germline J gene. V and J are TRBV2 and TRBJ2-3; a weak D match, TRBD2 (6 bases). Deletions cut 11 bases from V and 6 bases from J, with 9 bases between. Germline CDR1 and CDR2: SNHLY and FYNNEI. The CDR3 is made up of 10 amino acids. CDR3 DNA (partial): TGTGCCGGGGGGTCGGATACG. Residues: CAGGSDT. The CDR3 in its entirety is CAGGSDTQYF.

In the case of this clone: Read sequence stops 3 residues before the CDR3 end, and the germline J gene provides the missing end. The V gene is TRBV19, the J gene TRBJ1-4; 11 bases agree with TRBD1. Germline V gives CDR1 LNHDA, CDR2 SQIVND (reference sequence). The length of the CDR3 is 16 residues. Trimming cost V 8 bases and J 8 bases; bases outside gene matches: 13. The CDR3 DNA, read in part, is TGTGCCAGTGCACCCCAGCGGACAGGGGGCGGCGAAAAA. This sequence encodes CASAPQRTGGGEK. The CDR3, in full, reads CASAPQRTGGGEKLFF. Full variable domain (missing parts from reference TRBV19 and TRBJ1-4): DGGITQSPKYLFRKEGQNVTLSCEQNLNHDAMYWYRQDPGQGLRLIYYSQIVNDFQKGDIAEGYSVSREKKESFPLTVTSAQKNPTAFYLCASAPQRTGGGEKLFFGSGTQLSVL.

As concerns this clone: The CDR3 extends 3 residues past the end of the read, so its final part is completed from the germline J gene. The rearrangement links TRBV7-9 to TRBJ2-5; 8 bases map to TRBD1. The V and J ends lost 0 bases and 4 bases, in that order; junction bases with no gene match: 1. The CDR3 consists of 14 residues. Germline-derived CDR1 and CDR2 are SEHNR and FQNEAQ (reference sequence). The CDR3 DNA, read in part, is TGTGCCAGCAGCTTAGCCGGGACAGGAGAGACC. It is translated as CASSLAGTGET. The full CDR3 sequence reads CASSLAGTGETQYF.

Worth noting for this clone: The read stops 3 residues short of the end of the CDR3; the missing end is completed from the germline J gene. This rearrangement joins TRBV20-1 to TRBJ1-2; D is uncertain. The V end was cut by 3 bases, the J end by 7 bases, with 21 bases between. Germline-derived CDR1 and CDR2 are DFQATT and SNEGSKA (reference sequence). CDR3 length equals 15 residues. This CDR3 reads CSASLTVRSQRGYTF. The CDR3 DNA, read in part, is TGCAGTGCTAGTTTGACCGTTAGGAGTCAGCGTGGC.

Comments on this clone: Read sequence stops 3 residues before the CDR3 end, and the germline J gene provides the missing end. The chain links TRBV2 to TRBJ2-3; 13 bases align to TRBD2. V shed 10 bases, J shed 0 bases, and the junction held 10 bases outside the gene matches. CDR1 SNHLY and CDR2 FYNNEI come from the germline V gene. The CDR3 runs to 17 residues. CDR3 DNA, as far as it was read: TGTGCCACCAGGACTAGCGGGAGATCTGATAGCACAGATACG. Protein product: CATRTSGRSDSTDT. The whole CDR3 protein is CATRTSGRSDSTDTQYF.

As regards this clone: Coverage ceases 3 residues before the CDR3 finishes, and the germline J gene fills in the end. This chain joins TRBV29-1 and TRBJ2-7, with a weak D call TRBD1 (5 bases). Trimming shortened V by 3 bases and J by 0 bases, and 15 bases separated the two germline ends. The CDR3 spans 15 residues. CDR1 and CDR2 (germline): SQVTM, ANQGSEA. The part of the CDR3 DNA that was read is TGCAGCGTTGAGGACAACAGATCAAACTCCTACGAG. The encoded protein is CSVEDNRSNSYE. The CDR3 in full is CSVEDNRSNSYEQYF.

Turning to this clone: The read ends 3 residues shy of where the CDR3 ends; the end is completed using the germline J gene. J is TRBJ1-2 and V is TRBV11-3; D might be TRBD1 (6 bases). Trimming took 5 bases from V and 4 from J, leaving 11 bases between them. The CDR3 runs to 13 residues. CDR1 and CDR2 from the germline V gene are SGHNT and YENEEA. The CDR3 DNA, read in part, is TGTGCCAGCAGCACCGACAGGATCTATGGC. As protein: CASSTDRIYG. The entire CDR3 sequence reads CASSTDRIYGYTF. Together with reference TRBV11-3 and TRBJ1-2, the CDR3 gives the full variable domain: EAGVVQSPRYKIIEKKQPVAFWCNPISGHNTLYWYLQNLGQGPELLIRYENEEAVDDSQLPKDRFSAERLKGVDSTLKIQPAELGDSAVYLCASSTDRIYGYTFGSGTRLTVV.

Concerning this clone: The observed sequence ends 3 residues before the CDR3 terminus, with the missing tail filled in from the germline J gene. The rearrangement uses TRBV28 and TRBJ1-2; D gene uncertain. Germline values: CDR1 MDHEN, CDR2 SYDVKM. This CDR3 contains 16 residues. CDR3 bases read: TGTGCCAGCAGTTTGCAAAGCGGGAGGGCCGCAGAGAGC. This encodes CASSLQSGRAAES. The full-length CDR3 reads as CASSLQSGRAAESYTF.

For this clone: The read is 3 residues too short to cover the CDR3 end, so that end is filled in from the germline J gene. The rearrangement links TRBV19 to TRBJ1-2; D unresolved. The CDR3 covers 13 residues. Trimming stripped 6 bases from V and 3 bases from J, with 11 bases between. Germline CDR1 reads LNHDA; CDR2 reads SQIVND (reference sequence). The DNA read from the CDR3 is TGTGCCAGTAGCACGGGTATTGACTATGGC. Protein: CASSTGIDYG. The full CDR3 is CASSTGIDYGYTF.

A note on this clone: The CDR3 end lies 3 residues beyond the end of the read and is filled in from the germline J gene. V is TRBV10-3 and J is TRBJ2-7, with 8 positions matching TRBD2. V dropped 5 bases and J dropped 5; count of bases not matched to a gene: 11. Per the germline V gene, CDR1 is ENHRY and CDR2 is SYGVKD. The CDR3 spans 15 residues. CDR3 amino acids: CAISSGTRDGNEQYF. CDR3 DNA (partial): TGTGCCATCAGTTCTGGGACTAGAGATGGGAACGAG.

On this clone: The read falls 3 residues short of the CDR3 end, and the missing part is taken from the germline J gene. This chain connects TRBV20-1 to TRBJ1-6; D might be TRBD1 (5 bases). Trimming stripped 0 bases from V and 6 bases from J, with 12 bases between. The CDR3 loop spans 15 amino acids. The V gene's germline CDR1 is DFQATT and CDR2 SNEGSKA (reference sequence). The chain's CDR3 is CSARDPGRGNSPLHF. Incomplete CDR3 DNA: TGCAGTGCTAGAGATCCGGGTAGGGGTAATTCACCC.

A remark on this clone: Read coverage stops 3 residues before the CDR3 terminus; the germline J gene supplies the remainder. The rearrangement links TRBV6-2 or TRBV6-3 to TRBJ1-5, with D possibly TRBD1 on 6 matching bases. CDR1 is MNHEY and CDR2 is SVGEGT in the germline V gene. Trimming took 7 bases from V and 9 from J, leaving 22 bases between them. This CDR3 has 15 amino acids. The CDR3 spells CASTPLGDTGRPQHF. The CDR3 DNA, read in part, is TGTGCCAGCACCCCCCTTGGGGACACGGGTCGGCCC.